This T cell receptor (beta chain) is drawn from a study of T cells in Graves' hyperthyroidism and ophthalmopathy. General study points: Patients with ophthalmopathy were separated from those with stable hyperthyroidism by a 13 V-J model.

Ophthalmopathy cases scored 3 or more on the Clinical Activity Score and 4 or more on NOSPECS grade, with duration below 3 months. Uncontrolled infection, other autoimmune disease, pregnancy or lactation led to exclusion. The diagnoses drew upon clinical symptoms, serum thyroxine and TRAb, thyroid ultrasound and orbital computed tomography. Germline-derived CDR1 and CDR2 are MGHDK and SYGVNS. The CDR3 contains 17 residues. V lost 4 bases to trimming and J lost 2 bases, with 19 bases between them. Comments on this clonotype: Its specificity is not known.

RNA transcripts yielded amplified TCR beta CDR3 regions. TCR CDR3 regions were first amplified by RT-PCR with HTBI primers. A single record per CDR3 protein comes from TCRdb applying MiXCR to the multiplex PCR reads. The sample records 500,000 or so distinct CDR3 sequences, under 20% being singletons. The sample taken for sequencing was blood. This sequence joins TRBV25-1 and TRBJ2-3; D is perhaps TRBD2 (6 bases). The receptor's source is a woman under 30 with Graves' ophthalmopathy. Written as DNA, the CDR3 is TGTGCCAGCAGTGGCCCCCCTGTGGGCGGGACCACAGATACGCAGTATTTT. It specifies CASSGPPVGGTTDTQYF.